A selection of T cell receptor beta chains follows, all from one sample in a study of blood T cell repertoires in COVID-19. Repertoires were generated with immunoSEQ multiplex PCR, while TCRdb's copy carries only in-frame clones and drops some. The repertoire holds 140,000 to 150,000 clones, with 81% as singletons. The specimen was peripheral blood. These receptors were taken from a human donor in a cohort sampled during active COVID-19. Both conserved end residues are part of each CDR3. D genes are given only for firm matches. The listing skips clone size in some rows; elsewhere it reads once, few, many or a size class.

j_gene,v_gene,d_gene,abundance,CDR3aa,CDR3nt
TRBJ1-6,TRBV28,TRBD1,.,CASRTDRGALNSPLHF,TGTGCCAGCAGAACAGACAGGGGAGCTCTCAATTCACCCCTCCACTTT
TRBJ1-2,TRBV15,.,.,CATSRGGSNGYTF,TGTGCCACCAGCAGAGGAGGGTCGAATGGCTACACCTTC
TRBJ1-5,TRBV2,.,.,CASSSLGGVEPQHF,TGTGCCAGCAGTTCATTGGGGGGAGTTGAGCCCCAGCATTTT
TRBJ2-5,TRBV23-1,.,.,CASSQSRTEDETQYF,TGCGCCAGCAGTCAATCGAGGACAGAGGACGAGACCCAGTACTTC
TRBJ2-1,TRBV28,TRBD1,.,CASSLIGQGFYNEQFF,TGTGCCAGCAGTTTAATCGGACAGGGGTTCTACAATGAGCAGTTCTTC
TRBJ2-1,TRBV7-2,TRBD2,once,CASSLTSGRDSEQFF,TGTGCCAGCAGCTTAACTAGCGGGAGGGATAGTGAGCAGTTCTTC
TRBJ1-2,TRBV18,TRBD1,.,CASSLSGTGESYGYTF,TGTGCCAGCTCACTCTCCGGGACAGGGGAGTCCTATGGCTACACCTTC
TRBJ2-1,TRBV27,TRBD1,.,CASSSYRQGSGNEQFF,TGTGCCAGCAGTTCCTATCGACAGGGGTCAGGAAATGAGCAGTTCTTC
TRBJ2-1,TRBV18,TRBD2,.,CASSLSQTSGRNEQFF,TGTGCCAGCTCACTCTCACAGACTAGCGGGAGGAATGAGCAGTTCTTC
TRBJ1-1,TRBV19,.,.,CASSIVADLNTEAFF,TGTGCCAGTAGTATAGTGGCAGACTTAAACACTGAAGCTTTCTTT
TRBJ2-5,TRBV9,.,.,CASSENTGEETQYF,TGTGCCAGCAGCGAAAATACAGGAGAAGAGACCCAGTACTTC
TRBJ1-2,TRBV5-4,TRBD1,.,CASSPTGQGYGYTF,TGTGCCAGCAGCCCCACCGGACAGGGGTATGGCTACACCTTC
TRBJ2-1,TRBV28,TRBD2,.,CASGTSGHNEQFF,TGTGCCAGCGGGACTAGCGGACACAATGAGCAGTTCTTC
TRBJ2-1,TRBV28,.,.,CASRGWGARYEQFF,TGTGCCAGCAGGGGGTGGGGCGCTAGGTATGAGCAGTTCTTC
TRBJ1-2,TRBV4-2,TRBD1,few,CASSQDGQDRVFYTF,TGTGCCAGCAGCCAAGACGGCCAGGACAGGGTCTTCTACACCTTC
TRBJ1-2,TRBV2,TRBD1,.,CASSISGQGGGYTF,TGTGCCAGCAGCATCTCGGGACAGGGTGGTGGCTACACCTTC
TRBJ1-3,TRBV6-2/TRBV6-3,.,few,CASSYFRGSGNTIYF,TGTGCCAGCAGTTACTTCAGGGGCTCTGGAAACACCATATATTTT
TRBJ1-2,TRBV5-1,TRBD1,.,CASSPGTGTNYGYTF,TGCGCCAGCAGCCCAGGGACAGGCACTAACTATGGCTACACCTTC
TRBJ2-7,TRBV28,.,once,CASSSPGQASYEQYF,TGTGCCAGCAGTTCTCCGGGACAAGCCTCCTACGAGCAGTACTTC
TRBJ1-3,TRBV4-2,.,.,CASSHLYRDESSGNTIYF,TGTGCCAGCAGCCACCTTTACAGGGATGAGAGCTCTGGAAACACCATATATTTT
TRBJ1-5,TRBV18,.,.,CASSPTNQPQHF,TGTGCCAGCTCACCCACTAATCAGCCCCAGCATTTT
TRBJ2-5,TRBV7-2,TRBD2,.,CASSLGGLAGPQETQYF,TGTGCCAGCAGCTTAGGAGGACTAGCGGGACCCCAAGAGACCCAGTACTTC
TRBJ2-7,TRBV4-1,TRBD1,.,CASSQETGVFYEQYF,TGCGCCAGCAGCCAAGAGACAGGGGTGTTCTACGAGCAGTACTTC
TRBJ2-7,TRBV15,.,many,CATSKTGTSYEQYF,TGTGCCACCAGCAAAACAGGAACCTCCTACGAGCAGTACTTC
TRBJ2-7,TRBV28,.,.,CASSVQQGRYEQYF,TGTGCCAGCAGCGTACAACAGGGTCGATACGAGCAGTACTTC
TRBJ2-7,TRBV6-1,TRBD1,.,CASSEFGTAYEQYF,TGTGCCAGCAGTGAATTTGGGACAGCCTACGAGCAGTACTTC
TRBJ2-7,TRBV12-3/TRBV12-4,.,.,CASSLSGSHEQYF,TGTGCCAGCAGTTTATCAGGGTCCCACGAGCAGTACTTC
TRBJ1-2,TRBV4-3,.,.,CASSQEQGNYGYTF,TGCGCCAGCAGCCAGGAGCAGGGGAACTATGGCTACACCTTC
TRBJ2-6,TRBV9,.,.,CASSVRGPSESGANVLTF,TGTGCCAGCAGCGTCAGGGGACCCAGTGAGTCTGGGGCCAACGTCCTGACTTTC
TRBJ2-7,TRBV5-1,TRBD1,once,CASSFGTGSSYEQYF,TGCGCCAGCAGCTTTGGGACAGGGAGCTCCTACGAGCAGTACTTC
TRBJ2-7,TRBV2,.,.,CASSDEIQVVTYEQYF,TGTGCCAGCAGCGACGAGATCCAGGTGGTGACCTACGAGCAGTACTTC
TRBJ2-5,TRBV7-3,.,.,CASSAQGLAETQYF,TGTGCCAGCAGCGCCCAGGGGTTGGCGGAGACCCAGTACTTC
TRBJ2-7,TRBV9,.,.,CASSNRDSYEQYF,TGTGCCAGCAGCAACCGGGACTCCTACGAGCAGTACTTC
TRBJ2-7,TRBV7-2,.,.,CASSPRGSASSYEQYF,TGTGCCAGCAGCCCCAGAGGTAGCGCGAGCTCCTACGAGCAGTACTTC
TRBJ1-2,TRBV20-1,.,.,CSPPSGYTF,TGCAGTCCCCCCAGTGGCTACACCTTC
TRBJ2-7,TRBV10-1,TRBD2,.,CASSRGRGTSGIRDEQYF,TGCGCCAGCAGCCGGGGACGGGGAACTAGCGGCATTCGGGACGAGCAGTACTTC
TRBJ2-5,TRBV5-4,TRBD2,.,CASSPGVGLADQETQYF,TGTGCCAGCAGCCCTGGCGTGGGACTAGCGGACCAAGAGACCCAGTACTTC
TRBJ2-5,TRBV11-3,.,.,CASSLGNRGRETQYF,TGTGCCAGCAGCTTAGGGAATAGGGGAAGAGAGACCCAGTACTTC
TRBJ2-1,TRBV4-1,TRBD2,.,CASSQAGTSGNEQFF,TGCGCCAGCAGCCAAGCCGGGACTAGCGGGAATGAGCAGTTCTTC
TRBJ2-7,TRBV19,.,.,CASSLNSYEQYF,TGTGCCAGTAGTTTAAACTCCTACGAGCAGTACTTC
TRBJ2-7,TRBV6-5,.,.,CASSLGVPDEQYF,TGTGCCAGCAGTCTCGGGGTTCCCGACGAGCAGTACTTC
TRBJ2-6,TRBV4-3,.,.,CASSQDLPLWTDKRDVLTF,TGCGCCAGCAGCCAAGATCTCCCTTTGTGGACAGATAAGCGAGACGTCCTGACTTTC